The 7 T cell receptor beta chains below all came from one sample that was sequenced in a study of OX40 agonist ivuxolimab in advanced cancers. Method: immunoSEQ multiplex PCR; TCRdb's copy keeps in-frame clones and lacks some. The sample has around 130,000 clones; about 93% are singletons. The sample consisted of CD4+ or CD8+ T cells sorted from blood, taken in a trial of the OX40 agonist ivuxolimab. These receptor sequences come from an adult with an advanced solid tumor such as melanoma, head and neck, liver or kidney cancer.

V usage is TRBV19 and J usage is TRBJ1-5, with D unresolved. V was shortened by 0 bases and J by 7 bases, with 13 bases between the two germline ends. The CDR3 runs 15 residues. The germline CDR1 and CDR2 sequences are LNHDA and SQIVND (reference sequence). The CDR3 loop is CASSIDQRAGQPQHF. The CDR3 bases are TGTGCCAGTAGTATAGATCAAAGGGCAGGACAGCCCCAGCATTTT. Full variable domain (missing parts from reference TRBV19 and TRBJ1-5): DGGITQSPKYLFRKEGQNVTLSCEQNLNHDAMYWYRQDPGQGLRLIYYSQIVNDFQKGDIAEGYSVSREKKESFPLTVTSAQKNPTAFYLCASSIDQRAGQPQHFGDGTRLSIL.

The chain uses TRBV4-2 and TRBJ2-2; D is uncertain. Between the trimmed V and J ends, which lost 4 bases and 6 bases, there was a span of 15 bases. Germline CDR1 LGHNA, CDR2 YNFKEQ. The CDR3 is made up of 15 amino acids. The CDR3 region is CASSLSPRASGELFF. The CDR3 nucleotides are TGTGCCAGCAGCCTCTCACCAAGGGCCTCCGGGGAGCTGTTTTTT.

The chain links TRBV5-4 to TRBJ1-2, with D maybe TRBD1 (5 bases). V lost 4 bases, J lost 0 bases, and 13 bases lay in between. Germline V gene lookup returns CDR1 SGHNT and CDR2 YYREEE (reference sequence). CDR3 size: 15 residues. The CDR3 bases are TGTGCCAGCAGCCAAACAGGACAAGCTAACTATGGCTACACCTTC. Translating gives CASSQTGQANYGYTF.

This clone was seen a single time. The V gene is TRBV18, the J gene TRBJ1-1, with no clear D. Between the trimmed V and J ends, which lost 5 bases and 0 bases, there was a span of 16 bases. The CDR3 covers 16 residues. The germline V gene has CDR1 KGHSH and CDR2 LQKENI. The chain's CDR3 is CASSIDGWTLNTEAFF. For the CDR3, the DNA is TGTGCCAGCTCAATAGATGGGTGGACCTTGAACACTGAAGCTTTCTTT.

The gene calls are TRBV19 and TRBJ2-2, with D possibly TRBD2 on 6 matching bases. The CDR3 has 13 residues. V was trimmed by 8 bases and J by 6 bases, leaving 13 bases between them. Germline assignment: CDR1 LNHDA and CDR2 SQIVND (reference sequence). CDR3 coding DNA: TGTGCCAGTCGGACCCGGGGGTCCGGGGAGCTGTTTTTT. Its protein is CASRTRGSGELFF.

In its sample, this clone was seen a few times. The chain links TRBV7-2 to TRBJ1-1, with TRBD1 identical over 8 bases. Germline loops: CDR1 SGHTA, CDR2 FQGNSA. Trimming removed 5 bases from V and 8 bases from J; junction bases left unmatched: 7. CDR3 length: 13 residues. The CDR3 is CASSPRTGLEAFF. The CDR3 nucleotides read TGTGCCAGCAGCCCCCGGACAGGGTTAGAAGCTTTCTTT.

The CDR3 reads CASSWTSGPQNEQFF. CDR3 nucleotide sequence: TGTGCCAGCAGTTGGACTAGCGGCCCCCAGAATGAGCAGTTCTTC. The genes are TRBV7-6 and TRBJ2-1, with 10 bases that match TRBD2. After removal of 6 bases from V and 7 bases from J, the junction contained 9 bases not matched to a gene. The CDR3 contains 15 residues. CDR1 and CDR2 from the germline V gene are SGHVS and FNYEAQ.